This entry is about one T cell receptor (beta chain). This sample is part of a study of blood T cell repertoires in COVID-19. Across the whole study: Sites in the United States, Italy and Spain provided acute and convalescent COVID-19 samples.

Trimming cost V 6 bases and J 4 bases; bases outside gene matches: 6. Looked up from germline, CDR1 is KGHSH and CDR2 is LQKENI. This CDR3 spans 15 amino acids. Original data processing: Amplification of reference gene primers provided the estimated nucleated cell counts. Clones were sequenced by immunoSEQ multiplex PCR, and TCRdb holds only the in-frame ones, with some missing. That table furnishes V, J and clone size, whereas the DNA furnished D and trimming. The table records 100,000 to 150,000 clones, less than 75% of them present only once. Specimen: peripheral blood. The receptor was isolated from a human donor with acute or convalescent COVID-19. The donor label of this sample is uncertain. The chain employs TRBV18 and TRBJ2-2, with 9 bases identical to TRBD1. The CDR3 here is CASSATGGFTGELFF. CDR3 sequence (DNA): TGTGCCAGCTCCGCGACAGGGGGATTCACCGGGGAGCTGTTTTTT.